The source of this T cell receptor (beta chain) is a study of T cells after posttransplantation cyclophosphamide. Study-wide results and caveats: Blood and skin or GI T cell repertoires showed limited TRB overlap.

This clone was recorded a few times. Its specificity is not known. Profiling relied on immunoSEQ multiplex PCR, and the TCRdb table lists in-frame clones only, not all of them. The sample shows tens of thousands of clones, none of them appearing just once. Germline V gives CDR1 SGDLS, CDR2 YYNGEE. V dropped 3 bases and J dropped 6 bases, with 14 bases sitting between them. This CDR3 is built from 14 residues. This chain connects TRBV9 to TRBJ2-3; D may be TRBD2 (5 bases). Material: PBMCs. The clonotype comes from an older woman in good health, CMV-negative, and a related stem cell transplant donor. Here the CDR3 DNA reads TGTGCCAGCAGCGACGACGGACTCGTGGATACGCAGTATTTT. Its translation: CASSDDGLVDTQYF. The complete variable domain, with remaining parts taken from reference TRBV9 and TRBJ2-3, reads DSGVTQTPKHLITATGQRVTLRCSPRSGDLSVYWYQQSLDQGLQFLIQYYNGEERAKGNILERFSAQQFPDLHSELNLSSLELGDSALYFCASSDDGLVDTQYFGPGTRLTVL.